Below, one TCR beta chain is given with its context. The target antigen is unknown. This specimen comes from a study of PD-1 blockade in classical Hodgkin lymphoma. Study-level results: Although disease activity or prior therapy may be involved, causes of the repertoire differences remain undefined. Complete responders showed a baseline diversity that resembled the diversity of newly diagnosed patients. According to reports, newly diagnosed patients had lower baseline TCR diversity than healthy donors, and relapsed/refractory patients had lower baseline TCR diversity still. There was a significant rise in CD4+ TCR diversity by C4D1, with no such rise for CD8+.

The method was immunoSEQ multiplex PCR; TCRdb's version includes in-frame clones alone and lacks a portion of them. Of roughly 32,000 clones in the sample, more than 85% are singletons; the top ten hold roughly 0.29%. Described time point: cycle 4 day 1 (C4D1), after around six weeks of nivolumab. Every patient was affected by relapse after autologous stem cell transplantation, while exposure to brentuximab vedotin was not uniform. Magnetic negative selection was used to purify CD4+ T cells from thawed PBMCs. The clonotype originates from a human donor with classical Hodgkin lymphoma. Sequences were derived from CD4+ T cells from blood, sampled before the fourth cycle of nivolumab.

The CDR3 DNA reads TGTGCCAGCAGCTCCGTACGCTCCTACGAGCAGTACTTC. It yields the protein CASSSVRSYEQYF. The chain carries TRBV5-4 and TRBJ2-7; D unresolved. Germline CDR1 is SGHNT and CDR2 is YYREEE (reference sequence). The CDR3 is 13 residues long. Between the trimmed V and J ends, which lost 3 bases and 0 bases, there was a span of 7 bases.